What follows are 26 T cell receptor beta chains derived from one specimen sequenced in a study of PD-1 blockade in classical Hodgkin lymphoma. The protocol was immunoSEQ multiplex PCR, while the TCRdb copy is restricted to in-frame clones and leaves out a portion. The data contain over 2,000 clones, 70% of them singletons. Time point of the sample: cycle 4 day 1 (C4D1), after five to seven weeks of nivolumab. All patients relapsed after autologous stem cell transplantation, and brentuximab vedotin exposure varied. The investigators isolated CD8+ T cells from thawed PBMCs using magnetic negative selection. The sample was CD8+ T cells from blood, taken before the fourth cycle of nivolumab. The source is a human donor with classical Hodgkin lymphoma.

This clone was picked up one time. The V gene is TRBV5-5, the J gene TRBJ2-3, with a tentative D call TRBD1 (5 bases). The CDR3 is made up of 15 amino acids. The V end was cut by 4 bases, the J end by 4 bases, with 16 bases between. CDR1 SGHKS and CDR2 YYEKEE come from the germline V gene (reference sequence). This CDR3 is CASSPRETSADTQYF. For the CDR3, the DNA is TGTGCCAGCAGCCCCAGGGAAACCTCCGCAGATACGCAGTATTTT.

V and J are TRBV9 and TRBJ1-4; 9 nucleotides align to TRBD1. The CDR3 length is 16 residues. Per the germline V gene, CDR1 is SGDLS and CDR2 is YYNGEE. Trimming at V came to 1 base and at J to 8 bases, leaving 9 bases not matched to a gene. The CDR3 bases are TGTGCCAGCAGCGTACGGGTCGGGACAGGGAACGAAAAACTGTTTTTT. Translation: CASSVRVGTGNEKLFF.

The chain carries TRBV28 and TRBJ2-7; D perhaps matches TRBD2 (5 bases). Per the germline V gene, CDR1 is MDHEN and CDR2 is SYDVKM. This CDR3 contains 13 residues. The V end was cut by 9 bases, the J end by 5 bases, with 17 bases between. The CDR3 protein is CASLAVGGDEQYF. CDR3 DNA: TGTGCCAGTCTGGCGGTTGGAGGCGACGAGCAGTACTTC.

The chain recombines TRBV4-3 with TRBJ1-1, with 7 bases fitting TRBD1. CDR1 and CDR2 from the germline V gene are LGHNA and YSLEER. Germline trimming cut 4 bases from V and 5 bases from J; bases unmatched to any gene: 13. CDR3 size: 16 residues. This CDR3 reads CASSPRSTGATTEAFF. The CDR3, as DNA: TGCGCCAGCAGCCCTAGGAGTACAGGGGCCACGACTGAAGCTTTCTTT.

The chain joins TRBV12-5 to TRBJ2-2; D may be TRBD1 (5 bases). V lost 5 bases, J lost 5 bases, and 18 bases lay in between. From germline, CDR1 is LGHNT and CDR2 FRNRAP. The CDR3 covers 16 residues. The CDR3 region is CASGQDLRDPTGELFF. CDR3 nucleotide sequence: TGTGCTAGTGGTCAAGACCTCAGGGATCCAACCGGGGAGCTGTTTTTT.

V is TRBV5-6 and J is TRBJ1-1, with D possibly TRBD1 on 5 matching bases. Per the germline V gene, CDR1 is SGHDT and CDR2 is YYEEEE. The CDR3 consists of 14 residues. V shed 3 bases and J shed 7 bases, with 16 bases lying between them. The CDR3 spells CASSSPFEGLEAFF. CDR3 bases: TGTGCCAGCAGCTCTCCATTCGAGGGGCTTGAAGCTTTCTTT.

The V call is TRBV7-2, the J call TRBJ2-1, with D tentatively TRBD1 or TRBD2 (5 bases each). V lost 7 bases and J 6 bases, leaving 13 bases between the germline ends. Per germline, CDR1 SGHTA and CDR2 FQGNSA. The CDR3 has 13 residues. The chain's CDR3 is CASNHVGVNEQFF. CDR3 DNA sequence: TGTGCCAGCAACCATGTGGGGGTCAATGAGCAGTTCTTC.

This clone has only a few counts. Written as DNA, the CDR3 is TGTGCCAGCAGCTGGCCGGGAAACACCATATATTTT. It codes for CASSWPGNTIYF. The chain is built from TRBV5-5 and TRBJ1-3; D uncertain. Trimming took 3 bases from V and 4 from J, leaving 5 bases between them. The CDR3 loop spans 12 amino acids. Germline V gene lookup returns CDR1 SGHKS and CDR2 YYEKEE (reference sequence). Using reference TRBV5-5 and TRBJ1-3 for the parts outside the CDR3, the full variable domain is DAGVTQSPTHLIKTRGQQVTLRCSPISGHKSVSWYQQVLGQGPQFIFQYYEKEERGRGNFPDRFSARQFPNYSSELNVNALLLGDSALYLCASSWPGNTIYFGEGSWLTVV.

The rearrangement uses TRBV28 and TRBJ2-7, with 9 positions matching TRBD1. Germline V gene lookup returns CDR1 MDHEN and CDR2 SYDVKM. The CDR3 totals 14 residues. Trimming took 5 bases from V and 5 from J; bases not matched to a gene: 7. CDR3 sequence: CASSPQGAQDEQYF. The CDR3 DNA reads TGTGCCAGCAGTCCACAGGGGGCCCAAGACGAGCAGTACTTC.

The chain joins TRBV6-5 to TRBJ2-2; D remains unclear. The CDR3 extends over 14 amino acids. V lost 5 bases, J lost 6 bases, and 13 bases lay in between. Germline V gene lookup returns CDR1 MNHEY and CDR2 SVGAGI. CDR3 sequence (DNA): TGTGCCAGCAGTACAAACAAGTGGCCCGGGGAGCTGTTTTTT. Its translation is CASSTNKWPGELFF.

The genes are TRBV27 and TRBJ2-3; D is uncertain. CDR3 length: 11 residues. Germline V gene data show CDR1 as MNHEY and CDR2 as SMNVEV (reference sequence). V shed 8 bases and J shed 4 bases, with 7 bases lying between them. CDR3: CASRRSDTQYF. The CDR3 bases are TGTGCCAGCCGTCGGTCAGATACGCAGTATTTT.

The chain uses TRBV9 and TRBJ2-7; a weak D match, TRBD1 (5 bases). The CDR3 sequence is 12 residues long. Germline CDR1 and CDR2: SGDLS and YYNGEE. Deletions cut 8 bases from V and 1 base from J, with 10 bases between. The CDR3 nucleotides are TGTGCCAGTGGGCAGGGATCCTACGAGCAGTACTTC. Its translation is CASGQGSYEQYF.

This clone was seen once. V is TRBV9 and J is TRBJ2-2; D gene ambiguous. Per the germline V gene, CDR1 is SGDLS and CDR2 is YYNGEE. The V end was cut by 4 bases, the J end by 5 bases, with 6 bases between. This CDR3 has 12 residues. The DNA for the CDR3 is TGTGCCAGCAGCCCTCGTACCGGGGAGCTGTTTTTT. It translates to CASSPRTGELFF.

This clone was seen only once. V is TRBV19 and J is TRBJ1-1; TRBD1 might be the D (6 bases). There are 15 residues in the CDR3. Trimming cost V 7 bases and J 5 bases, with 20 bases left between them. CDR1 is LNHDA and CDR2 is SQIVND in the germline V gene (reference sequence). The CDR3 sequence is CASKGGQGGYTEAFF. The DNA of the CDR3 is TGTGCCAGTAAAGGGGGGCAGGGAGGTTATACTGAAGCTTTCTTT.

The chain combines TRBV7-9 with TRBJ2-7, with D possibly being TRBD1 (6 bases). V lost 10 bases and J 3 bases, leaving 19 bases between the germline ends. The germline V gene has CDR1 SEHNR and CDR2 FQNEAQ (reference sequence). The CDR3 has 14 amino acids. The CDR3 loop reads CAILRRGSGYEQYF. CDR3 DNA sequence: TGTGCCATCTTGCGTAGGGGGTCGGGCTACGAGCAGTACTTC.

This chain joins TRBV6-1 and TRBJ1-2, with D uncertain. CDR3 length: 14 residues. Per germline, CDR1 MNHNS and CDR2 SASEGT. V was pared by 6 bases and J by 4 bases, with 15 bases between. The CDR3 DNA reads as TGTGCCAGCAGCGGACCCCTCTTTGGCTATGGCTACACCTTC. It specifies CASSGPLFGYGYTF.

V and J are TRBV7-2 and TRBJ1-6; D not certain. Germline lookup yields CDR1 SGHTA and CDR2 FQGNSA. This CDR3 is 11 amino acids long. The V end lost 5 bases, the J end lost 13 bases, and 9 bases lay between the germline ends. CDR3 nucleotides: TGTGCCAGCAGCCAGATCTTCCCCCTCCACTTT. Protein: CASSQIFPLHF.

This clone was seen once. V usage is TRBV9 and J usage is TRBJ2-5; TRBD2 agrees at 9 bases. This CDR3 is 17 amino acids long. Germline V gene data show CDR1 as SGDLS and CDR2 as YYNGEE. V lost 0 bases and J lost 2; bases outside the gene matches: 8. DNA of the CDR3: TGTGCCAGCAGCGTAGAGGGACTAGCAGGAGTACAAGAGACCCAGTACTTC. The encoded protein is CASSVEGLAGVQETQYF.

The rearrangement uses TRBV4-3 and TRBJ1-4; weak D call: TRBD1 (6 bases). V lost 0 bases and J 7 bases, leaving 12 bases between the germline ends. The CDR3 is made up of 15 amino acids. CDR1 and CDR2 from the germline V gene are LGHNA and YSLEER. The chain's CDR3 is CASSQEPLRGEKLFF. The CDR3 DNA reads TGCGCCAGCAGCCAAGAACCGCTCAGGGGTGAAAAACTGTTTTTT.

V is TRBV16 and J is TRBJ2-7, with D unresolved. Germline loops: CDR1 KGHSY, CDR2 FQNENV. CDR3 length equals 11 residues. V was clipped by 3 bases and J by 5 bases, with 5 bases between them. The CDR3 coding sequence is TGTGCCAGCAGCCAGGGAAACGAGCAGTACTTC. Its translation is CASSQGNEQYF.

The genes are TRBV16 and TRBJ2-7, with D hard to call. Germline V gives CDR1 KGHSY, CDR2 FQNENV. V was cut by 4 bases and J by 6 bases, with 10 bases left in between. CDR3 length equals 12 residues. In DNA, the CDR3 is TGTGCCAGCAGCCGTGGGGATGGCGAGCAGTACTTC. This codes for CASSRGDGEQYF.

The CDR3 is CASTTNADRGDGFTEAFF. CDR3 bases: TGTGCCAGCACCACAAACGCCGACAGGGGGGACGGATTCACTGAAGCTTTCTTT. The chain couples TRBV11-1 to TRBJ1-1; 9 nucleotides match TRBD1. In germline, CDR1 is SGHAT, CDR2 FQDESV (reference sequence). After removal of 7 bases from V and 4 bases from J, the junction contained 19 bases not matched to a gene. The CDR3 is 18 residues long.

V is TRBV19 and J is TRBJ1-2; no firm D call. CDR3 length: 13 amino acids. Germline CDR1 is LNHDA and CDR2 is SQIVND (reference sequence). The CDR3 DNA reads as TGTGCTAGCGAAACAGAGACTAACTATGGCTACACCTTC. Translated: CASETETNYGYTF.

The chain recombines TRBV6-5 with TRBJ1-2; D gene unclear. CDR1 and CDR2 (germline): MNHEY, SVGAGI. The V gene lost 0 bases and the J gene lost 2 bases, with 7 bases spanning the gap. The CDR3 covers 14 residues. CDR3 sequence (DNA): TGTGCCAGCAGTTACTCTTGGGGAAACTATGGCTACACCTTC. Residues: CASSYSWGNYGYTF.

V gene TRBV7-9 combines with J gene TRBJ2-3; TRBD2 matches 9 bases. The germline gives CDR1 SEHNR, CDR2 FQNEAQ (reference sequence). The CDR3 runs to 16 residues. Losses at the gene ends were 2 bases for V and 2 bases for J; bases not matched to a gene: 5. The chain's CDR3 is CASSLWLAGITDTQYF. The CDR3 DNA reads TGTGCCAGCAGCTTATGGCTAGCGGGGATCACAGATACGCAGTATTTT.

The V gene is TRBV21-1, the J gene TRBJ1-1. TRBV21-1 counts as a pseudogene. There are 17 residues in the CDR3. CDR3 protein: CASSRTGEGGERGEAFF. CDR3 bases: TGTGCCAGCAGCCGGACTGGGGAGGGTGGGGAGAGAGGTGAAGCTTTCTTT.